The 16 T cell receptor beta chains in this list originate from one sample, sequenced in a study of T-cell memory formation after mild COVID-19. TCRdb reprocessed the 5' RACE reads via MiXCR and lists one record per CDR3 protein. This table has approximately 490,000 distinct CDR3 sequences, 20% appearing once. Sequencing input: PBMCs or a T cell subset sorted from them (not recorded which). Receptors were obtained from an adult woman who had mild COVID-19 (a few samples of this study predate the infection). Cell type and time point are not known.

This clonotype occurred many times. At one of its ends the junction is not consistent with the germline gene, which may arise from a read error. This chain uses TRBV5-1 with TRBJ2-1; 12 bases map to TRBD2. The germline gives CDR1 SGHRS, CDR2 YFSETQ. There are 15 residues in the CDR3. The CDR3 protein is CASSLGLAGYNEQFF. In nucleotides, the CDR3 is TGTGCCAGCAGCCTCGGACTAGCGGGGTACAATGAGCAGTTCTTC.

The chain has TRBV7-8 and TRBJ1-1, with unresolved D. The CDR3 runs 14 residues. Germline V gene data show CDR1 as SGHVS and CDR2 as FQNEAQ. V was clipped by 2 bases and J by 0 bases, with 7 bases between them. The CDR3 protein is CASSLTTLNTEAFF. CDR3 in DNA: TGTGCCAGCAGCTTAACGACTTTGAACACTGAAGCTTTCTTT. Based on the CDR3 plus reference TRBV7-8 and TRBJ1-1, the full variable domain is GAGVSQSPRYKVAKRGQDVALRCDPISGHVSLFWYQQALGQGPEFLTYFQNEAQLDKSGLPSDRFFAERPEGSVSTLKIQRTQQEDSAVYLCASSLTTLNTEAFFGQGTRLTVV.

This clonotype was found a few times. This chain uses TRBV11-3 with TRBJ1-5; no firm D call. The CDR3 length is 19 residues. Trimming removed 5 bases from V and 0 bases from J, with 23 bases in between. From germline, CDR1 is SGHNT and CDR2 YENEEA. The CDR3: CASSPSLGGRPYSNQPQHF. CDR3 DNA: TGTGCCAGCAGCCCATCCCTAGGAGGGAGACCATATAGCAATCAGCCCCAGCATTTT.

The J gene is TRBJ2-1, the V gene TRBV29-1; D gene ambiguous. Germline V lookup: CDR1 SQVTM, CDR2 ANQGSEA. The CDR3 is 13 amino acids. The V end lost 4 bases, the J end lost 2 bases, and 9 bases lay between the germline ends. CDR3 residues: CSVGTDTYNEQFF. CDR3 coding DNA: TGCAGCGTTGGGACCGACACCTACAATGAGCAGTTCTTC.

In nucleotides, the CDR3 is TGTGCCAGCAGACAGGGGACTGAGCAGTTCTTC. It specifies CASRQGTEQFF. The chain combines TRBV7-2 with TRBJ2-1; 7 nucleotides agree with TRBD1. Germline V gene sequence: CDR1 SGHTA, CDR2 FQGNSA. The J segment lost 9 bases and the V segment lost 6 bases, leaving 2 bases of the junction unmatched. The CDR3 loop spans 11 amino acids.

This chain connects TRBV20-1 to TRBJ1-2; the D is unclear. CDR1 and CDR2 from the germline V gene are DFQATT and SNEGSKA (reference sequence). Trimming removed 6 bases at V and 2 bases at J, with 1 base between. CDR3 length: 9 amino acids. The CDR3 DNA reads as TGCAGTGCGAACTATGGCTACACCTTC. It encodes CSANYGYTF.

For the CDR3, the DNA is TGTGCCAGCAGTTACTCCGGGACTCGGCGCAATGAGCAGTTCTTC. This sequence encodes CASSYSGTRRNEQFF. The chain has TRBV6-5 and TRBJ2-1; D is perhaps TRBD2 (6 bases). The CDR3 spans 15 residues. CDR1 and CDR2 (germline): MNHEY, SVGAGI. V was cut by 0 bases and J by 6 bases, with 12 bases left in between.

This chain connects TRBV20-1 to TRBJ1-2; D remains ambiguous. V lost 7 bases and J 8 bases, leaving 17 bases between the germline ends. This CDR3 is built from 12 residues. Germline V lookup: CDR1 DFQATT, CDR2 SNEGSKA (reference sequence). CDR3 nucleotide sequence: TGCAGTGTAACACGAGGAATGGGCGGCTACACCTTC. Translated: CSVTRGMGGYTF.

This clonotype was seen only a few times. V gene TRBV4-1 combines with J gene TRBJ2-5, with a weak D call TRBD2 (6 bases). The CDR3 loop spans 15 amino acids. Germline V gene lookup returns CDR1 MGHRA and CDR2 YSYEKL. The germline V and J ends were trimmed by 0 bases and 5 bases, with 13 bases remaining between them. The CDR3 nucleotides read TGCGCCAGCAGCCAAGAATCCAGACGGGGGGAGACCCAGTACTTC. Protein: CASSQESRRGETQYF.

This clonotype was observed at least ten times. This chain joins TRBV5-1 and TRBJ2-2; D not certain. The CDR3 runs 15 residues. Germline values: CDR1 SGHRS, CDR2 YFSETQ. Trimming cost V 4 bases and J 1 base, with 11 bases left between them. CDR3 in amino acids: CASSPGHQNTGELFF. CDR3 coding DNA: TGCGCCAGCAGCCCCGGCCACCAGAACACCGGGGAGCTGTTTTTT.

The chain recombines TRBV14 with TRBJ2-3; TRBD1 matches 8 bases. Germline-derived CDR1 and CDR2 are SGHDN and FVKESK. The trim removed 4 bases at V and 2 bases at J, leaving 11 bases unmatched. The CDR3 is 17 residues long. Here the CDR3 DNA reads TGTGCCAGCAGCCCTCAAAGTGGGACAGGCCTCACAGATACGCAGTATTTT. Translating gives CASSPQSGTGLTDTQYF. The entire variable domain, with the rest obtained from reference TRBV14 and TRBJ2-3, is as follows: EAGVTQFPSHSVIEKGQTVTLRCDPISGHDNLYWYRRVMGKEIKFLLHFVKESKQDESGMPNNRFLAERTGGTYSTLKVQPAELEDSGVYFCASSPQSGTGLTDTQYFGPGTRLTVL.

This clonotype was counted between two and nine times. The CDR3 sequence: CASRTGGPGVNYGYTF. As DNA, the CDR3 is TGTGCCAGCCGGACAGGGGGTCCAGGGGTGAACTATGGCTACACCTTC. The chain has TRBV27 and TRBJ1-2, with 10 bases lining up with TRBD1. Germline CDR1 and CDR2: MNHEY and SMNVEV (reference sequence). Losses at the gene ends were 8 bases for V and 2 bases for J; bases not matched to a gene: 11. CDR3 length: 16 amino acids.

This clonotype was counted only a few times. The V and J genes are TRBV4-1 and TRBJ1-5; D uncertain. The V end was cut by 4 bases, the J end by 0 bases, with 7 bases between. The CDR3 consists of 14 residues. From germline, CDR1 is MGHRA and CDR2 YSYEKL. CDR3 sequence: CASSLFYSNQPQHF. The CDR3 DNA reads as TGCGCCAGCAGCCTATTTTATAGCAATCAGCCCCAGCATTTT.

The chain uses TRBV7-3 and TRBJ2-7, with a weak D call TRBD2 (6 bases). CDR3 size: 14 residues. Trimming took off 1 base at V and 6 bases at J, with 13 bases between the two ends. Germline CDR1 SGHTA, CDR2 FQGTGA. CDR3 nucleotide sequence: TGTGCCAGCAGCTTAAGCGGGGAGATCGGCGAGCAGTACTTC. Translated: CASSLSGEIGEQYF. The full variable domain, its missing parts supplied by reference TRBV7-3 and TRBJ2-7, is GAGVSQTPSNKVTEKGKYVELRCDPISGHTALYWYRQSLGQGPEFLIYFQGTGAADDSGLPNDRFFAVRPEGSVSTLKIQRTERGDSAVYLCASSLSGEIGEQYFGPGTRLTVT.

This clonotype appeared a few times. This chain joins TRBV20-1 and TRBJ2-1; the D gene is possibly TRBD1 (6 bases). This CDR3 has 13 amino acids. Trimming stripped 3 bases from V and 8 bases from J, with 14 bases between. Looked up from germline, CDR1 is DFQATT and CDR2 is SNEGSKA (reference sequence). The CDR3 DNA follows: TGCAGTGCTAGTGGACAGTGGGTCGATGAGCAGTTCTTC. The encoded protein is CSASGQWVDEQFF.

The chain employs TRBV5-5 and TRBJ1-1; tentative D call: TRBD1 (5 bases). The V gene lost 4 bases and the J gene lost 0 bases, with 16 bases spanning the gap. Germline V gives CDR1 SGHKS, CDR2 YYEKEE (reference sequence). The CDR3 loop spans 16 amino acids. The CDR3 DNA reads TGTGCCAGCAGCCCGCAGGGTCAGGAGTTGAACACTGAAGCTTTCTTT. Protein: CASSPQGQELNTEAFF.